The rows below give T cell receptor beta chains drawn from one sample of a study of neurological immune-mediated disorders. TCRdb itself ran the 5' RACE reads through MiXCR, one entry per CDR3 protein. The table includes about 80,000 distinct CDR3 sequences, under 4.5% detected once. Input material: PBMCs. The receptors derive from a woman aged 55-69 years with multiple sclerosis. CDR3s include the opening cysteine and the closing phenylalanine or tryptophan. D genes are given only for firm matches. The size of a clone is reported for some rows only, either as once, few or many, or as a class for expanded clones.

abundance	d_gene	v_gene	j_gene	CDR3nt	CDR3aa
many	TRBD2	TRBV20-1	TRBJ2-1	TGCAGTGCTAGAGATAGTGGTCTAGCGGGGGGGACTGAGCAGTTCTTC	CSARDSGLAGGTEQFF
many	-	TRBV3-1	TRBJ1-1	TGTGCCAGCAGCCAAGTGGGGGGTGAAGCTTTCTTT	CASSQVGGEAFF
many	-	TRBV7-8	TRBJ2-2	TGTGCCAGCAGCTCCAGATGGGGGCAGGTTACCGGGGAGCTGTTTTTT	CASSSRWGQVTGELFF
many	-	TRBV5-1	TRBJ1-1	TGCGCCAGCAGGTCTGACTGGAGGAGTACTGAAGCTTTCTTT	CASRSDWRSTEAFF
many	-	TRBV18	TRBJ1-5	TGTGCCAGCTCGGGAGGACATAGCAATCAGCCCCAGCATTTT	CASSGGHSNQPQHF
many	TRBD1	TRBV9	TRBJ1-2	TGTGCCAGCAGCGTAGTAGGGGGCAATGGCTACACCTTC	CASSVVGGNGYTF
many	-	TRBV29-1	TRBJ1-1	TGCAGCGGCGGGGCGGCCAACGCTGAAGCTTTCTTT	CSGGAANAEAFF
many	-	TRBV7-2	TRBJ1-1	TGTGCCAGCAGCCCCACTTCTGCCCCTCGGGCTGAAGCTTTCTTT	CASSPTSAPRAEAFF
many	TRBD2	TRBV20-1	TRBJ2-5	TGCAGTGCTACGGGAGCGGGGGGCGAACAAGAGACCCAGTACTTC	CSATGAGGEQETQYF
many	-	TRBV5-1	TRBJ2-1	TGCGCCAGCAGCTTAATGGCGAGGAGCTCCTACAATGAGCAGTTCTTC	CASSLMARSSYNEQFF
-	TRBD1	TRBV20-1	TRBJ2-7	TGCAGTGCCAGCAGCTTGGACAGGGGGTTTAACGAGCAGTACTTC	CSASSLDRGFNEQYF
many	TRBD1	TRBV5-1	TRBJ2-7	TGCGCCAGCAGCTTGGCAACGGGACAGAGTTTCTACGAGCAGTACTTC	CASSLATGQSFYEQYF
many	-	TRBV5-5	TRBJ1-3	TGTGCCAGCAGCTTGGACGTACTAGGCTCGGGAAACACCATATATTTT	CASSLDVLGSGNTIYF
many	TRBD1	TRBV19	TRBJ1-5	TGTGCCAGTAGTACCAGGGGGGGCCTAGCAATGAATCAGCCCCAGCATTTT	CASSTRGGLAMNQPQHF
many	-	TRBV12-3/TRBV12-4	TRBJ1-1	TGTGCCAGCAGCCCTAAAGGGGGAACTGAAGCTTTCTTT	CASSPKGGTEAFF
many	-	TRBV14	TRBJ1-1	TGTGCCAGCACCAAGGGGGGGAGAGCTGAAGCTTTCTTT	CASTKGGRAEAFF
many	-	TRBV6-5	TRBJ1-4	TGTGCCACCCGGGGGGAAAAACTGTTTTTT	CATRGEKLFF